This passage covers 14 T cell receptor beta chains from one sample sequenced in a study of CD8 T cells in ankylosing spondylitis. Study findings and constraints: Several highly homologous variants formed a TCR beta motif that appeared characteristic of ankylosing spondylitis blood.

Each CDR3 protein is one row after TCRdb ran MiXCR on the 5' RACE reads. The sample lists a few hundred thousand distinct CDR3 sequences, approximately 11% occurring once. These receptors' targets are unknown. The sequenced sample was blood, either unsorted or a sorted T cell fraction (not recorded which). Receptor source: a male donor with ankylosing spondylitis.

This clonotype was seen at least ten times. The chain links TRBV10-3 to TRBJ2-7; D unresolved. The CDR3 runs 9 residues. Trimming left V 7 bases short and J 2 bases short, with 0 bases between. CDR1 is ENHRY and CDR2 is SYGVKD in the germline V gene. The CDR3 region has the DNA TGTGCCATCACCTACGAGCAGTACGTC. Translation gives CAITYEQYV.

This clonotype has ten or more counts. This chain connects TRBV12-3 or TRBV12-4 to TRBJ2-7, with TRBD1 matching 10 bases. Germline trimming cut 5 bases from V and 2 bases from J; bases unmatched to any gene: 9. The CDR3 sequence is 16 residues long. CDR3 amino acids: CASSPSGQGSPYEQYF. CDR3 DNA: TGTGCCAGCAGTCCCTCGGGACAGGGGAGCCCCTACGAGCAGTACTTC.

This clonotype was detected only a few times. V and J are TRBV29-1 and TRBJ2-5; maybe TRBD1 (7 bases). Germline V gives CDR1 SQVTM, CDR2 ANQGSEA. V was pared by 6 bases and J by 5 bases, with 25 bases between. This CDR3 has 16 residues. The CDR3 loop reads CSVVRGGVGGWETQYF. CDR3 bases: TGCAGCGTCGTAAGAGGGGGCGTGGGGGGCTGGGAGACCCAGTACTTC. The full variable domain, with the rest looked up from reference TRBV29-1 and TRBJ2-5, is SAVISQKPSRDICQRGTSLTIQCQVDSQVTMMFWYRQQPGQSLTLIATANQGSEATYESGFVIDKFPISRPNLTFSTLTVSNMSPEDSSIYLCSVVRGGVGGWETQYFGPGTRLLVL.

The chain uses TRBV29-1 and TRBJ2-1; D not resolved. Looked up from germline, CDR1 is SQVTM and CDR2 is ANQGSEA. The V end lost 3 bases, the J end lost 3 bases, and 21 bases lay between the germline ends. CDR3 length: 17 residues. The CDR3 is CSVDELEPSRSYNEQFF. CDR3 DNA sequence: TGCAGCGTTGATGAACTCGAACCCTCGAGGAGCTACAATGAGCAGTTCTTC.

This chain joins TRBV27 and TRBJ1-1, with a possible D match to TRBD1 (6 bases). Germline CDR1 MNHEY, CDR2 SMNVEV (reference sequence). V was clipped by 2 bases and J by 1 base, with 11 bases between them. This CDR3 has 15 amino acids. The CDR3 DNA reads TGTGCCAGCAGTTTACCCACAGGGCAGAACACTGAAGCTTTCTTT. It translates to CASSLPTGQNTEAFF.

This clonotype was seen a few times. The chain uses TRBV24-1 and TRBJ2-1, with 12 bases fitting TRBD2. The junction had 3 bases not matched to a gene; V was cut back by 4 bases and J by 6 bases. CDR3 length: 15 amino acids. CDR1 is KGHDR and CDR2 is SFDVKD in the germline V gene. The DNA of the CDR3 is TGTGCCACCAGTGACCCTAGCGGGAGGGGCAATGAGCAGTTCTTC. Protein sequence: CATSDPSGRGNEQFF.

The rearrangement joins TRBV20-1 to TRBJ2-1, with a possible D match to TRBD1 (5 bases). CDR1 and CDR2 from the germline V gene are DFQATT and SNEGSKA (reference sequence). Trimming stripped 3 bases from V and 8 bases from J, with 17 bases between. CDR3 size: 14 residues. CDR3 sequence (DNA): TGCAGTGCTAGTGGGCTAGGGGAAGGCGATGAGCAGTTCTTC. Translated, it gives CSASGLGEGDEQFF.

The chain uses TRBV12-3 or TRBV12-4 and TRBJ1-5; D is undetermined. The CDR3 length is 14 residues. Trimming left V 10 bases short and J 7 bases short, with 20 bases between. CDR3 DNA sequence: TGTGCCAACGGACGTGGTGGAGCCGAACAGCCCCAGCATTTT. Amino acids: CANGRGGAEQPQHF.

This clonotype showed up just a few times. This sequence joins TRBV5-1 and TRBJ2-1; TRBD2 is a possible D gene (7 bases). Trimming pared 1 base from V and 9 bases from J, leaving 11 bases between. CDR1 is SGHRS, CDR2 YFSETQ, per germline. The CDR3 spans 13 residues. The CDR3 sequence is CASSLKGGGEQFF. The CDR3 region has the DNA TGCGCCAGCAGCTTGAAAGGGGGGGGTGAGCAGTTCTTC.

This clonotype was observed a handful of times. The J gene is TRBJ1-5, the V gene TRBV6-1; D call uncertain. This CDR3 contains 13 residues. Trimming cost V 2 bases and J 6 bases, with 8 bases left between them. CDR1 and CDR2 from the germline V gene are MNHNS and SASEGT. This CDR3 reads CASSEQVGQPQHF. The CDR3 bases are TGTGCCAGCAGTGAACAAGTCGGTCAGCCCCAGCATTTT.

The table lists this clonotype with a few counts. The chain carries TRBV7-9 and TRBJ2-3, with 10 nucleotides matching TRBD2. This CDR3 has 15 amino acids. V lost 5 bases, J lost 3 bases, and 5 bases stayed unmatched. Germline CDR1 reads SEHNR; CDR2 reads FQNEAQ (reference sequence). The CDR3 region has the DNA TGTGCCAGCAGCCAAGCGGGAGGGCTTACAGATACGCAGTATTTT. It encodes CASSQAGGLTDTQYF.

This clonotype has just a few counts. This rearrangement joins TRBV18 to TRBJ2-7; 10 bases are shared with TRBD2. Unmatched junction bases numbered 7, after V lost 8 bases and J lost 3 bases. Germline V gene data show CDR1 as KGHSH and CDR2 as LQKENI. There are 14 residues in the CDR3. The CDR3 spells CASGPSGGHYEQYF. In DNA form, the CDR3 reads TGTGCCAGCGGGCCTAGCGGGGGCCACTACGAGCAGTACTTC.

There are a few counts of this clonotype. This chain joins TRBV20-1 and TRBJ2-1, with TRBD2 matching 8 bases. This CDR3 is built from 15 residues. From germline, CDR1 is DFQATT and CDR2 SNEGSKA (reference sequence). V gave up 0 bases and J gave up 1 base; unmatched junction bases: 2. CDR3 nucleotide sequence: TGCAGTGCTAGAGATCCTAGCGGGTCCTACAATGAGCAGTTCTTC. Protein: CSARDPSGSYNEQFF.

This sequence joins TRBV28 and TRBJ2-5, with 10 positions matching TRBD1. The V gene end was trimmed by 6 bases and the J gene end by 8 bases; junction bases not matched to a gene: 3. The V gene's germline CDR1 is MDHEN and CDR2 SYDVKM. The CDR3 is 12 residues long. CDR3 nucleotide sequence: TGTGCCAGCAGCCGACAGGGGGCCACCCAGTACTTC. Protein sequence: CASSRQGATQYF.